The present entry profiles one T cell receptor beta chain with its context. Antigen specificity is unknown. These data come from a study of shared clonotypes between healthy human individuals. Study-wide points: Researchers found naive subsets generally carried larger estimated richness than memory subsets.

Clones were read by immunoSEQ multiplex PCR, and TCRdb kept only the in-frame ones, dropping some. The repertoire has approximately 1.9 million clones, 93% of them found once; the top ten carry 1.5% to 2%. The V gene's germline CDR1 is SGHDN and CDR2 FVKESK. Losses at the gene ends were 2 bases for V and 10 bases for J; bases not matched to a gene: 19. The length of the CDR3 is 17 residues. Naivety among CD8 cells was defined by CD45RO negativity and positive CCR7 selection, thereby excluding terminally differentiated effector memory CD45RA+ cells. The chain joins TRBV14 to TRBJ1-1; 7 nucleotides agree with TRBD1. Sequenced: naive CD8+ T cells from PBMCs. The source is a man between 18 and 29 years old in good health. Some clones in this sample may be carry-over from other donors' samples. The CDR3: CASSQPTGVNWSGGAFF. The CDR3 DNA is TGTGCCAGCAGCCAACCAACAGGGGTAAACTGGTCCGGGGGAGCTTTCTTT.